Listed below are T cell receptor beta chains from one sample, sequenced in a study of human T cells and chemical hapten exposure. TCRdb reprocessed the 5' RACE reads via MiXCR and lists one record per CDR3 protein. The sample lists 110,000 or so distinct CDR3 sequences, more than 15% occurring once. The receptors here all came from a human donor in good health. The CDR3 runs from the conserved cysteine through the conserved F or W.

j_gene | v_gene | CDR3aa
TRBJ2-7 | TRBV5-4 | CASSPFSGQRSYEQYF
TRBJ1-1 | TRBV5-1 | CASSFFRGTDTEAFF
TRBJ1-1 | TRBV7-3 | CASSPSDRDRGTEAFF
TRBJ2-1 | TRBV25-1 | CASAVSGLPYNEQFF
TRBJ2-7 | TRBV6-6 | CASSYDGSGYSYEQYF
TRBJ1-2 | TRBV7-3 | CASSLVPGAGDGYTF
TRBJ2-1 | TRBV11-2 | CASSSPRILGNEQFF
TRBJ2-7 | TRBV7-2 | CASSRSQGFRYEQYF
TRBJ2-7 | TRBV5-1 | CASSLGGLAAAPYEQYF
TRBJ2-5 | TRBV15 | CATSRDEGETQYF
TRBJ2-1 | TRBV27 | CASSLGGWEDEQSF
TRBJ1-3 | TRBV5-1 | CASSPTGGFGNTIYF
TRBJ2-1 | TRBV5-1 | CASSLVDSEQFF
TRBJ2-1 | TRBV11-2 | CASSWGTNEQFF
TRBJ2-3 | TRBV13 | CASSLGLSPADTQYF
TRBJ2-4 | TRBV5-6 | CASSSLAGVDIQYF
TRBJ2-3 | TRBV28 | CASSLPRRGSLTDTQYF
TRBJ2-4 | TRBV4-1 | CASSSTRQGNIQYF
TRBJ2-7 | TRBV19 | CASSISARGDYEQYF
TRBJ2-1 | TRBV12-3/TRBV12-4 | CASSPGQGRSYEQFF